Listed here are 20 T cell receptor beta chains from one sample, sequenced in a study of blood T cell repertoires in COVID-19. Profiled with immunoSEQ multiplex PCR; TCRdb holds only in-frame clones, not every one. The sample holds 130,000 to 150,000 clones; 87% are singletons and the top ten take over 0.75%. Material for sequencing was peripheral blood. These receptors came from a woman aged 45-65 years with acute or convalescent COVID-19.

The DNA for the CDR3 is TGCGCCAGCAGCCAAGGGCAGACAGGGGGCTATGGCTACACCTTC. Translated, it gives CASSQGQTGGYGYTF. The V and J genes are TRBV4-1 and TRBJ1-2; 9 positions agree with TRBD1. Germline values: CDR1 MGHRA, CDR2 YSYEKL. The CDR3 has 15 residues. The ends lost 1 base at V and 4 bases at J; junction bases unmatched: 4.

The V call is TRBV5-4, the J call TRBJ2-3; 7 nucleotides agree with TRBD2. Germline CDR1 and CDR2: SGHNT and YYREEE (reference sequence). The CDR3 spans 20 residues. Trimming took 0 bases from V and 8 from J; bases not matched to a gene: 24. The CDR3 nucleotides read TGTGCCAGCAGCTTGGGTCTTATGGGTAGGGCTAGCGGACGAGAAGGTACGCAGTATTTT. Translating gives CASSLGLMGRASGREGTQYF.

This sequence joins TRBV15 and TRBJ2-7; 8 nucleotides align to TRBD2. Per germline, CDR1 LNHNV and CDR2 YYDKDF (reference sequence). This CDR3 has 17 residues. J gave up 3 bases and V 6 bases, and 16 bases lay outside the gene matches. CDR3 DNA: TGTGCCACCAGAAGCACTCGGGGGGGCGCGGCGTTCTACGAGCAGTACTTC. Its translation: CATRSTRGGAAFYEQYF.

The genes are TRBV7-3 and TRBJ1-1, with 9 bases that match TRBD1. Per germline, CDR1 SGHTA and CDR2 FQGTGA. V lost 7 bases to trimming and J lost 5 bases; unmatched junction nucleotides: 5. This CDR3 has 13 residues. CDR3 loop: CASTRGQGTEAFF. In DNA, the CDR3 is TGTGCCAGCACCCGGGGACAGGGAACTGAAGCTTTCTTT. The full variable domain, with the rest looked up from reference TRBV7-3 and TRBJ1-1, is GAGVSQTPSNKVTEKGKYVELRCDPISGHTALYWYRQSLGQGPEFLIYFQGTGAADDSGLPNDRFFAVRPEGSVSTLKIQRTERGDSAVYLCASTRGQGTEAFFGQGTRLTVV.

The chain combines TRBV19 with TRBJ2-2, with 11 bases fitting TRBD1. Germline V gene data show CDR1 as LNHDA and CDR2 as SQIVND (reference sequence). Trimming removed 5 bases from V and 5 bases from J; junction bases left unmatched: 7. The CDR3 sequence is 16 residues long. The CDR3 DNA follows: TGTGCCAGTAGTCCCCGGGACAGGGGGGGGACCGGGGAGCTGTTTTTT. Translating gives CASSPRDRGGTGELFF.

In nucleotides, the CDR3 is TGTGCCAGCAGTTTCCGGACAGTCTACGAGCAGTACTTC. Protein product: CASSFRTVYEQYF. The V and J genes are TRBV6-5 and TRBJ2-7; TRBD1 is a possible D gene (6 bases). Per germline, CDR1 MNHEY and CDR2 SVGAGI. The CDR3 consists of 13 residues. V gave up 4 bases and J gave up 3 bases, with 10 bases separating them.

This clone was detected a few times. This chain joins TRBV11-3 and TRBJ2-1; 11 positions match TRBD2. The CDR3 length is 18 residues. Germline V gene sequence: CDR1 SGHNT, CDR2 YENEEA. Losses at the gene ends were 0 bases for V and 6 bases for J; bases not matched to a gene: 10. This CDR3 is CASSLETSGISVRNEQFF. The CDR3 DNA is TGTGCCAGCAGCTTAGAGACTAGCGGGATCTCAGTCCGCAATGAGCAGTTCTTC.

The chain combines TRBV25-1 with TRBJ2-1; 10 positions agree with TRBD2. This CDR3 region has 13 residues. J lost 8 bases, V lost 6 bases, and 4 bases had no gene match. CDR1 and CDR2 from the germline V gene are MGHDK and SYGVNS. The chain's CDR3 is CASRAGGLHEQFF. CDR3 DNA: TGTGCCAGCAGAGCGGGAGGGTTGCATGAGCAGTTCTTC.

The V and J genes are TRBV7-9 and TRBJ2-3; 8 bases match TRBD1. This CDR3 region has 15 residues. Germline V CDR1 and CDR2: SEHNR, FQNEAQ (reference sequence). Germline trimming cut 3 bases from V and 0 bases from J; bases unmatched to any gene: 2. CDR3 region: CASSFDRGSTDTQYF. The CDR3 coding sequence is TGTGCCAGCAGCTTTGACAGGGGAAGCACAGATACGCAGTATTTT.

The rearrangement joins TRBV28 to TRBJ1-2; 8 bases line up with TRBD1. CDR1 MDHEN and CDR2 SYDVKM come from the germline V gene. V gave up 6 bases and J gave up 6 bases; unmatched junction bases: 6. The CDR3 is 13 residues long. CDR3 DNA: TGTGCCAGCAGCCCCGGACAGGGACATGGCTACACCTTC. This encodes CASSPGQGHGYTF.

The gene calls are TRBV9 and TRBJ2-1; 12 positions agree with TRBD2. The germline CDR1 and CDR2 sequences are SGDLS and YYNGEE. The V segment lost 0 bases and the J segment 2 bases; nucleotides outside the gene matches: 3. The CDR3 totals 17 residues. The DNA for the CDR3 is TGTGCCAGCAGCGTAGCTAGCGGGAGGGCCCCCTACAATGAGCAGTTCTTC. Protein sequence: CASSVASGRAPYNEQFF.

Only a few counts were recorded for this clone. The rearrangement joins TRBV6-6 to TRBJ2-2; D call uncertain. Germline loops: CDR1 MNHNY, CDR2 SVGAGI (reference sequence). CDR3 length: 15 residues. V dropped 0 bases and J dropped 2 bases, with 7 bases sitting between them. The CDR3 reads CASSYSSVNTGELFF. The DNA of the CDR3 is TGTGCCAGCAGTTACTCGAGCGTTAACACCGGGGAGCTGTTTTTT.

The rearrangement links TRBV5-4 to TRBJ1-2; TRBD1 aligns across 8 bases. J gave up 7 bases and V 0 bases, and 5 bases lay outside the gene matches. This CDR3 spans 14 amino acids. Looked up from germline, CDR1 is SGHNT and CDR2 is YYREEE (reference sequence). DNA of the CDR3: TGTGCCAGCAGCTTGGCAACCAGGGGGCTTGGCTACACCTTC. Residues: CASSLATRGLGYTF.

The J gene is TRBJ1-5, the V gene TRBV28, with no clear D. CDR1 and CDR2 (germline): MDHEN, SYDVKM. The CDR3 extends over 16 amino acids. V shed 1 base and J shed 4 bases, with 14 bases lying between them. The CDR3 DNA is TGTGCCAGCAGTTTATTCCTCGGGGAGCCGAATCAGCCCCAGCATTTT. It yields the protein CASSLFLGEPNQPQHF.

J is TRBJ2-2 and V is TRBV5-1, with 12 positions matching TRBD2. Germline lookup yields CDR1 SGHRS and CDR2 YFSETQ. V shed 3 bases, J shed 1 base, and the junction held 1 base outside the gene matches. The CDR3 extends over 16 amino acids. The CDR3 sequence is CASSSLAGGNTGELFF. The DNA for the CDR3 is TGCGCCAGCAGCTCACTAGCGGGGGGGAACACCGGGGAGCTGTTTTTT.

The chain is built from TRBV6-6 and TRBJ2-7, with 10 positions matching TRBD1. Germline-derived CDR1 and CDR2 are MNHNY and SVGAGI (reference sequence). With V trimmed by 2 bases and J by 5 bases, 6 bases remained unmatched. The CDR3 is made up of 15 amino acids. The CDR3 DNA follows: TGTGCCAGCAGTTACAGAGGGGACAGGGGCAACGAGCAGTACTTC. Protein: CASSYRGDRGNEQYF.

This clone came up once. V usage is TRBV6-5 and J usage is TRBJ1-5; TRBD1 is a possible D gene (6 bases). The CDR3 has 13 amino acids. V was shortened by 7 bases and J by 3 bases, with 10 bases between the two germline ends. The germline CDR1 and CDR2 sequences are MNHEY and SVGAGI. The CDR3 region has the DNA TGTGCCAGCACCACAGGGTACAATCAGCCCCAGCATTTT. This encodes CASTTGYNQPQHF.

The genes are TRBV6-4 and TRBJ1-5, with D uncertain. CDR1 and CDR2 (germline): MRHNA, SNTAGT. With 3 bases removed from V and 3 bases from J, the gap between germline ends came to 9 bases. The CDR3 sequence is 14 residues long. The CDR3 sequence: CASSDGGDNQPQHF. For the CDR3, the DNA is TGTGCCAGCAGTGATGGAGGTGACAATCAGCCCCAGCATTTT.

The chain recombines TRBV6-5 with TRBJ2-3, with 11 positions matching TRBD1. The CDR3 covers 14 residues. With 5 bases clipped from V and 6 bases from J, the junction kept 4 bases outside the gene matches. The germline V gene has CDR1 MNHEY and CDR2 SVGAGI. The DNA for the CDR3 is TGTGCCAGCAGTCTGGACAGGGGGCGTGATACGCAGTATTTT. Its protein product is CASSLDRGRDTQYF.

The CDR3 DNA reads as TGTGCCAGCAGTTGGACTGGTGGCTTAGCTGGAAACACCATATATTTT. Its translation is CASSWTGGLAGNTIYF. The genes are TRBV28 and TRBJ1-3; D gene unclear. There are 16 residues in the CDR3. V was clipped by 4 bases and J by 2 bases, with 15 bases between them. The germline CDR1 and CDR2 sequences are MDHEN and SYDVKM. Full variable domain (rest looked up from reference TRBV28 and TRBJ1-3): DVKVTQSSRYLVKRTGEKVFLECVQDMDHENMFWYRQDPGLGLRLIYFSYDVKMKEKGDIPEGYSVSREKKERFSLILESASTNQTSMYLCASSWTGGLAGNTIYFGEGSWLTVV.